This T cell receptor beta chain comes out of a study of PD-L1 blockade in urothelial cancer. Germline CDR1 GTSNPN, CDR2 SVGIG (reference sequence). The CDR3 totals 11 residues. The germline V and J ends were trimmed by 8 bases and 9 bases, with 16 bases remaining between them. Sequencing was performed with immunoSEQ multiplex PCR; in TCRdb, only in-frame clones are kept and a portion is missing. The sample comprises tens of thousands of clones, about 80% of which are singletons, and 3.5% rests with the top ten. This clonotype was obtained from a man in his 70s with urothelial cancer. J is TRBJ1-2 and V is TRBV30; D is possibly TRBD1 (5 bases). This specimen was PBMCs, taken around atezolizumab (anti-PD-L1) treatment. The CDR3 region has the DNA TGTGCCGTCACTTCGGGGGGTCGCTACACCTTC. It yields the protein CAVTSGGRYTF.